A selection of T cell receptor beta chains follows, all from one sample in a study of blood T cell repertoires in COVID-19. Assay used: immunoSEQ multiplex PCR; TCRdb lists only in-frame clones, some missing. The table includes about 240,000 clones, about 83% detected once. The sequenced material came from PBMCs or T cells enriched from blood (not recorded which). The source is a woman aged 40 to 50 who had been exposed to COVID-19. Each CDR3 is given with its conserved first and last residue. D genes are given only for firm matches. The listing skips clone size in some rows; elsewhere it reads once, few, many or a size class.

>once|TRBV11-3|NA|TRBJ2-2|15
CASSLGQTYTGELFF
TGTGCCAGCAGCTTAGGACAGACTTACACCGGGGAGCTGTTTTTT
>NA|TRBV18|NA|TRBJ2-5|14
CASSPFLSRETQYF
TGTGCCAGCTCACCCTTCCTTTCGAGGGAGACCCAGTACTTC
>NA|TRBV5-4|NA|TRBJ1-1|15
CASSLIEGMNTEAFF
TGTGCCAGCAGCTTGATTGAGGGTATGAACACTGAAGCTTTCTTT
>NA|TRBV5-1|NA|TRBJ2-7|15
CASSENRESGYEQYF
TGCGCCAGCAGCGAAAACAGGGAGTCGGGGTACGAGCAGTACTTC
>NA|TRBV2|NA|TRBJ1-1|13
CASSQQGTTEAFF
TGTGCCAGCAGCCAACAGGGAACCACTGAAGCTTTCTTT
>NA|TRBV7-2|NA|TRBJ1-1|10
CASEAPEAFF
TGTGCCAGCGAGGCGCCTGAAGCTTTCTTT
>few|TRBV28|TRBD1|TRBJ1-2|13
CASVTGTGYGYTF
TGTGCCAGCGTAACCGGGACAGGGTATGGCTACACCTTC
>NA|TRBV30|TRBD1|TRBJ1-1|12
CAWSGGGFEAFF
TGTGCCTGGAGTGGAGGGGGCTTTGAAGCTTTCTTT
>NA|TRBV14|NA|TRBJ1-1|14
CASSLRGRSTEAFF
TGTGCCAGCAGCCTTCGGGGTCGTAGCACTGAAGCTTTCTTT
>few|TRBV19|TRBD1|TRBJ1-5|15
CASNPADRGQQPQHF
TGTGCCAGTAACCCAGCGGACAGGGGGCAACAGCCCCAGCATTTT
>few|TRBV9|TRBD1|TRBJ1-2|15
CASSVAGTGVYGYTF
TGTGCCAGCAGCGTGGCCGGGACAGGGGTCTATGGCTACACCTTC
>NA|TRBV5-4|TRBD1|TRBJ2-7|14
CASSFDRGVGEQYF
TGTGCCAGCAGCTTTGACAGGGGAGTCGGCGAGCAGTACTTC
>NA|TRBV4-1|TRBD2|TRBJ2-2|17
CASSQRISGGASMELFF
TGCGCCAGCAGCCAAAGAATCAGCGGGGGGGCCTCAATGGAGCTGTTTTTT
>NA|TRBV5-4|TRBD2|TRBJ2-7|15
CASSLVSAGDYEQYF
TGTGCCAGCAGCTTGGTCTCAGCGGGGGACTACGAGCAGTACTTC
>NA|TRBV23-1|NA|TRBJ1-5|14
CATKRLGTLQPQHF
TGCGCCACCAAACGACTCGGGACACTTCAGCCCCAGCATTTT
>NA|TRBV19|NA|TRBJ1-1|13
CASSRGQNTEAFF
TGTGCCAGTAGTAGGGGACAGAACACTGAAGCTTTCTTT
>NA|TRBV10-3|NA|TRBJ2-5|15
CAISDRQKSQETQYF
TGTGCCATCAGTGACCGACAGAAATCCCAAGAGACCCAGTACTTC
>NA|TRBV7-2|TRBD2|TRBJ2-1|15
CASSLRWTSHVEQFF
TGTGCCAGCAGCTTAAGGTGGACTAGTCATGTTGAGCAGTTCTTC
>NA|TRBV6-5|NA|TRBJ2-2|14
CASQIGGNTGELFF
TGTGCCAGCCAGATAGGAGGGAACACCGGGGAGCTGTTTTTT
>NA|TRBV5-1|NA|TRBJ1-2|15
CASRSGSQSNYGYTF
TGCGCCAGCAGATCAGGCAGTCAATCAAACTATGGCTACACCTTC
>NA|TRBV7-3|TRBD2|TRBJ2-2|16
CASSLNSGGSTGELFF
TGTGCCAGCAGCTTAAATAGCGGGGGGAGCACCGGGGAGCTGTTTTTT
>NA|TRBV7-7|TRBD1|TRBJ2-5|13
CASSRTGVETQYF
TGTGCCAGCAGCCGGACAGGGGTAGAGACCCAGTACTTC
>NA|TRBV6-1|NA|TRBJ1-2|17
CASSGLTGGRERNGYTF
TGTGCCAGCAGTGGACTTACTGGCGGCCGGGAGAGGAATGGCTACACCTTC
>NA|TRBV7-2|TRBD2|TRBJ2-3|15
CASSWTSGGADTQYF
TGTGCCAGCAGCTGGACTAGCGGGGGGGCAGATACGCAGTATTTT
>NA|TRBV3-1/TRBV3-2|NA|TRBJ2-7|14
CASSQQGQKYEQYF
TGTGCCAGCAGCCAACAAGGACAGAAGTACGAGCAGTACTTC
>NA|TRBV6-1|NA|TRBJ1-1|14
CASSEGLMNTEAFF
TGTGCCAGCAGTGAGGGCCTCATGAACACTGAAGCTTTCTTT
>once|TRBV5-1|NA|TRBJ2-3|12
CASSADRDTQYF
TGCGCCAGCAGCGCGGACAGAGATACGCAGTATTTT
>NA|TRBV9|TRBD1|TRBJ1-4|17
CASSVALAGTDNEKLFF
TGTGCCAGCAGCGTAGCTCTAGCCGGGACAGATAATGAAAAACTGTTTTTT
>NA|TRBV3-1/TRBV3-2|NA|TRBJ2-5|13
CASSLTGLETQYF
TGTGCCAGCAGCCTAACAGGGTTAGAGACCCAGTACTTC
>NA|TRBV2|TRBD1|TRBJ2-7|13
CATGTGDSYEQYF
TGTGCCACGGGGACAGGGGACTCCTACGAGCAGTACTTC
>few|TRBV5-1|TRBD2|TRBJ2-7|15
CASSLSQRGDDEQYF
TGCGCCAGCAGCTTGAGCCAGCGGGGGGATGACGAGCAGTACTTC
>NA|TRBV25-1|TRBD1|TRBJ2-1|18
CASSALGPDRVRVNEQFF
TGTGCCAGCAGTGCCTTGGGCCCTGACAGGGTGCGAGTAAATGAGCAGTTCTTC
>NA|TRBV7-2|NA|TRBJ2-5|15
CASSFVGAEGETQYF
TGTGCCAGCAGCTTCGTTGGGGCCGAAGGGGAGACCCAGTACTTC
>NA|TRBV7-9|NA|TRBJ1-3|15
CASSLWQGPGNTIYF
TGTGCCAGCAGCTTATGGCAGGGTCCTGGAAACACCATATATTTT
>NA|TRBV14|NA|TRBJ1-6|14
CASSQVEGNSPLHF
TGTGCCAGCAGCCAAGTTGAGGGAAATTCACCCCTCCACTTT
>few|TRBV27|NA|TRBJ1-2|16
CASSFLGGPPNYGYTF
TGTGCCAGCAGTTTTTTGGGGGGGCCCCCTAACTATGGCTACACCTTC
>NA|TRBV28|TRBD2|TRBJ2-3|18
CASSTGTSATPSTDTQYF
TGTGCCAGCAGTACCGGGACTAGCGCCACCCCTAGCACAGATACGCAGTATTTT
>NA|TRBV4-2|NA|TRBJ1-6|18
CASSQAPLTGAYNSPLHF
TGTGCCAGCTCACAAGCCCCCCTTACGGGAGCCTATAATTCACCCCTCCACTTT
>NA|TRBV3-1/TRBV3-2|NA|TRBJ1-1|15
CASSQSDRLNTEAFF
TGTGCCAGCAGCCAGTCGGACAGATTGAACACTGAAGCTTTCTTT
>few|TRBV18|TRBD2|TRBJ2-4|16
CASSLRDYQSKNIQYF
TGTGCCAGCTCACTCCGGGACTACCAATCCAAAAACATTCAGTACTTC
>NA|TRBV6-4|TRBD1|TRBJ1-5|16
CASNTGTGGLGQPQHF
TGTGCCAGCAACACCGGGACAGGGGGGCTGGGCCAGCCCCAGCATTTT
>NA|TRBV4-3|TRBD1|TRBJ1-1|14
CASSHDRGGVEAFF
TGCGCCAGCAGCCACGACAGGGGCGGTGTTGAAGCTTTCTTT
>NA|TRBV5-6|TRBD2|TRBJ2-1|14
CASRPGTSGGFFLF
TGTGCCAGCAGACCTGGGACTAGCGGGGGGTTCTTCCTCTTC
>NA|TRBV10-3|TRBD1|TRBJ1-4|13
CASTGTGNEKLFF
TGTGCCTCTACCGGGACAGGGAATGAAAAACTGTTTTTT
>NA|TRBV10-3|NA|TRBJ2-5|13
CAISDSISETQYF
TGTGCCATCAGTGACTCGATTAGTGAGACCCAGTACTTC
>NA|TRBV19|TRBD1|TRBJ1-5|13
CAWTGDSNQPQHF
TGTGCCTGGACAGGGGATAGCAATCAGCCCCAGCATTTT
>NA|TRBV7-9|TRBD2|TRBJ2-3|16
CASSPRLAEVTDTQYF
TGTGCCAGCAGCCCTCGACTAGCGGAGGTCACAGATACGCAGTATTTT